These 15 T cell receptor beta chains share one sample of origin, sequenced in a study of blood T cell repertoires in COVID-19. TCRdb's table, derived via immunoSEQ multiplex PCR, lists solely in-frame clones and lacks some. The table includes around 300,000 clones, roughly nine tenths detected once. Input material: PBMCs or T cells enriched from blood (not recorded which). The receptors derive from a woman aged 40 to 50 who had recovered from COVID-19.

The rearrangement uses TRBV11-2 and TRBJ1-4; 8 positions agree with TRBD1. The V segment lost 5 bases and the J segment 8 bases; nucleotides outside the gene matches: 10. Germline V gene sequence: CDR1 SGHAT, CDR2 FQNNGV. CDR3 size: 15 residues. The CDR3 region has the DNA TGTGCCAGCAGCGCCCAGACAGGGGTGGGCGAAAAACTGTTTTTT. Translation gives CASSAQTGVGEKLFF.

The rearrangement links TRBV5-4 to TRBJ2-7; 10 bases map to TRBD1. J lost 2 bases, V lost 4 bases, and 3 bases had no gene match. CDR3 length: 14 amino acids. Germline V lookup: CDR1 SGHNT, CDR2 YYREEE (reference sequence). The CDR3 DNA reads as TGTGCCAGCAGCATGACAGGGGGCGCCTACGAGCAGTACTTC. Protein product: CASSMTGGAYEQYF.

This clone has more than one count but fewer than ten. The chain joins TRBV5-6 to TRBJ1-5, with unresolved D. Germline V gene data show CDR1 as SGHDT and CDR2 as YYEEEE. The CDR3 has 15 amino acids. V was cut by 7 bases and J by 2 bases, with 16 bases left in between. The CDR3 nucleotides are TGTGCCAGCCCCTATCGGGTGAGAGGCAATCAGCCCCAGCATTTT. It encodes CASPYRVRGNQPQHF. Drawing the rest from reference TRBV5-6 and TRBJ1-5, the complete variable domain is DAGVTQSPTHLIKTRGQQVTLRCSPKSGHDTVSWYQQALGQGPQFIFQYYEEEERQRGNFPDRFSGHQFPNYSSELNVNALLLGDSALYLCASPYRVRGNQPQHFGDGTRLSIL.

The genes are TRBV18 and TRBJ1-2; 7 bases agree with TRBD1. The CDR3 runs 14 residues. The germline CDR1 and CDR2 sequences are KGHSH and LQKENI. The trim removed 6 bases at V and 0 bases at J, leaving 4 bases unmatched. The CDR3 loop is CASSRDRTNYGYTF. CDR3 DNA: TGTGCCAGCTCTAGGGACAGAACTAACTATGGCTACACCTTC.

The chain joins TRBV30 to TRBJ1-1, with 9 bases lining up with TRBD1. This CDR3 has 14 residues. Germline V lookup: CDR1 GTSNPN, CDR2 SVGIG (reference sequence). The J segment lost 6 bases and the V segment lost 7 bases, leaving 12 bases of the junction unmatched. The CDR3 reads CASRGDRESSEAFF. The CDR3 DNA reads as TGTGCCTCGAGGGGGGACAGGGAATCGTCTGAAGCTTTCTTT.

V is TRBV2 and J is TRBJ2-2, with 8 bases identical to TRBD2. Germline V gives CDR1 SNHLY, CDR2 FYNNEI. Germline trimming cut 5 bases from V and 2 bases from J; bases unmatched to any gene: 10. This CDR3 comprises 17 residues. The chain's CDR3 is CASSLALTSENTGELFF. CDR3 sequence (DNA): TGTGCCAGCAGTCTGGCATTGACTAGCGAAAACACCGGGGAGCTGTTTTTT.

The CDR3 bases are TGTGCCAGCAGCTTGCCAGGGCATCGGAATGAGCAGTTCTTC. This gives the protein CASSLPGHRNEQFF. The J gene is TRBJ2-1, the V gene TRBV5-4; possible D gene TRBD1, 5 bases. V gave up 1 base and J gave up 7 bases, with 12 bases separating them. CDR3 length: 14 residues. In germline, CDR1 is SGHNT, CDR2 YYREEE (reference sequence).

This chain uses TRBV5-1 with TRBJ2-7, with D possibly being TRBD1 (6 bases). Germline-derived CDR1 and CDR2 are SGHRS and YFSETQ. Between the trimmed V and J ends, which lost 2 bases and 4 bases, there was a span of 7 bases. The CDR3 length is 12 residues. CDR3 residues: CASSFQGYEQYF. Here the CDR3 DNA reads TGCGCCAGCAGCTTCCAGGGGTACGAGCAGTACTTC.

The chain couples TRBV7-9 to TRBJ2-4, with D perhaps matching TRBD2 (6 bases). The CDR3 consists of 15 residues. Between the trimmed V and J ends, which lost 4 bases and 0 bases, there was a span of 10 bases. Germline V CDR1 and CDR2: SEHNR, FQNEAQ (reference sequence). Here the CDR3 DNA reads TGTGCCAGCAGCTCCCGGGGGATAGCCAAAAACATTCAGTACTTC. Translated: CASSSRGIAKNIQYF. Based on the CDR3 plus reference TRBV7-9 and TRBJ2-4, the full variable domain is DTGVSQNPRHKITKRGQNVTFRCDPISEHNRLYWYRQTLGQGPEFLTYFQNEAQLEKSRLLSDRFSAERPKGSFSTLEIQRTEQGDSAMYLCASSSRGIAKNIQYFGAGTRLSVL.

The CDR3 DNA reads as TGTGCCAGCAGTTCTGTCCCGGGACAGGGGGGGACAGATACGCAGTATTTT. Protein product: CASSSVPGQGGTDTQYF. The chain couples TRBV7-9 to TRBJ2-3, with TRBD1 matching 11 bases. Germline lookup yields CDR1 SEHNR and CDR2 FQNEAQ (reference sequence). V dropped 6 bases and J dropped 3; count of bases not matched to a gene: 11. The CDR3 consists of 17 residues.

This clone was seen only a few times. The chain uses TRBV2 and TRBJ2-2; a possible D gene is TRBD1 (6 bases). The V end lost 3 bases, the J end lost 5 bases, and 10 bases lay between the germline ends. This CDR3 is 14 amino acids long. Per the germline V gene, CDR1 is SNHLY and CDR2 is FYNNEI. CDR3 nucleotides: TGTGCCAGCAGTGAGCGAACAGGGACCGGGGAGCTGTTTTTT. It encodes CASSERTGTGELFF.

This clone is a singleton in its sample. As DNA, the CDR3 is TGTGCCTGGACCCGGACAGAACATAATGAAAAACTGTTTTTT. It encodes CAWTRTEHNEKLFF. The chain combines TRBV30 with TRBJ1-4; tentative D call: TRBD1 (6 bases). The germline CDR1 and CDR2 sequences are GTSNPN and SVGIG (reference sequence). This CDR3 has 14 amino acids. V was pared by 4 bases and J by 4 bases, with 13 bases between.

The gene calls are TRBV6-2 or TRBV6-3 and TRBJ2-3; possible D gene TRBD1, 6 bases. V lost 2 bases to trimming and J lost 3 bases, with 15 bases between them. The germline V gene has CDR1 MNHEY and CDR2 SVGEGT. The CDR3 has 16 amino acids. CDR3 sequence reads: CASSYLLGQGTDTQYF. The CDR3 DNA reads TGTGCCAGCAGTTACCTGCTAGGTCAGGGGACAGATACGCAGTATTTT.

The chain carries TRBV6-5 and TRBJ2-7; 7 nucleotides agree with TRBD2. The CDR3 has 13 residues. Germline V gene data show CDR1 as MNHEY and CDR2 as SVGAGI. V was pared by 5 bases and J by 4 bases, with 5 bases of the junction left unmatched. The chain's CDR3 is CASSLRTSYEQYF. The CDR3 coding sequence is TGTGCCAGCAGTCTGCGGACTAGTTACGAGCAGTACTTC.

The chain uses TRBV11-2 and TRBJ1-6, with a possible D match to TRBD1 (6 bases). With 3 bases removed from V and 15 bases from J, the gap between germline ends came to 24 bases. Germline V gives CDR1 SGHAT, CDR2 FQNNGV. This CDR3 has 16 amino acids. The CDR3, as DNA: TGTGCCAGCAGCTTCCAGGGGACACACCCATTGGGCCTCCTCCACTTT. This codes for CASSFQGTHPLGLLHF. The full variable domain, completed using reference TRBV11-2 and TRBJ1-6, is EAGVAQSPRYKIIEKRQSVAFWCNPISGHATLYWYQQILGQGPKLLIQFQNNGVVDDSQLPKDRFSAERLKGVDSTLKIQPAKLEDSAVYLCASSFQGTHPLGLLHFGNGTRLTVT.